The 15 T cell receptor beta chains below were found in one sample sequenced in a study of CXCR3-negative and CXCR3-positive naive CD8 T cells. The study, taken as a whole, reports: In CXCR3-positive naive cells, the TRB CDR3s were more hydrophobic than in CXCR3-negative naive cells.

Antigens for these TCRs are unknown. The study made its TRB cDNA libraries by 5' RACE, adding UMI labels. TCRdb reprocessed the 5' RACE reads and keeps a single row for each CDR3 protein, giving no DNA. The sample yields fewer than 6,500 distinct CDR3 sequences, of which the top ten take up 1.3% to 1.5%. The sequencing input was naive CXCR3+ CD8+ T cells from blood. The subset denotes: CD45RO-CCR7+CD27+CD95- naive CD8+ T cells expressing CXCR3 (TNR3+). These receptors all stem from a human donor in good health. Some clones in this sample may be carry-over from other donors' samples.

This clonotype is medium-sized by frequency. The chain links TRBV20-1 to TRBJ2-1. There are 13 residues in the CDR3. Germline CDR1 is DFQATT and CDR2 is SNEGSKA (reference sequence). The CDR3: CSAEMASGNEQFF.

This clonotype is deemed medium-sized by its frequency. CDR3: CASSFSSSQETQYF. This chain connects TRBV7-7 to TRBJ2-5. The CDR3 spans 14 residues. Germline CDR1 and CDR2: SSHAT and FNYEAQ (reference sequence).

The chain has TRBV5-4 and TRBJ2-7; TCRdb lists TRBD2, though no DNA is available to test this call. CDR1 and CDR2 from the germline V gene are SGHNT and YYREEE (reference sequence). The CDR3 runs 17 residues. CDR3 sequence: CASSLVGLAGGPYEQYF.

The chain combines TRBV5-1 with TRBJ2-1. The CDR3 length is 12 residues. Germline-derived CDR1 and CDR2 are SGHRS and YFSETQ. CDR3 protein: CASSSYYNEQFF.

This clonotype registers medium-sized by frequency. This sequence joins TRBV7-9 and TRBJ1-2; the D call from TCRdb, TRBD1, cannot be confirmed without DNA. In germline, CDR1 is SEHNR, CDR2 FQNEAQ (reference sequence). This CDR3 contains 18 residues. CDR3 residues: CASSLAETEYYSNYGYTF.

The chain has TRBV11-2 and TRBJ2-1; TCRdb selects TRBD2, and the lack of DNA leaves this call unchecked. Germline V gives CDR1 SGHAT, CDR2 FQNNGV. The CDR3 has 15 residues. CDR3 sequence: CASSLGRGRANEQFF. The full variable domain, with the rest looked up from reference TRBV11-2 and TRBJ2-1, is EAGVAQSPRYKIIEKRQSVAFWCNPISGHATLYWYQQILGQGPKLLIQFQNNGVVDDSQLPKDRFSAERLKGVDSTLKIQPAKLEDSAVYLCASSLGRGRANEQFFGPGTRLTVL.

The V call is TRBV2, the J call TRBJ2-3; TCRdb's assignment of TRBD1 cannot be checked, as there is no DNA. From germline, CDR1 is SNHLY and CDR2 FYNNEI. The CDR3 has 15 amino acids. CDR3 sequence reads: CASRTAQGRTDTQYF.

This clonotype is labeled medium-sized (0.01 to 0.1%) based on frequency. CDR3 residues: CASSSAYGTTEAFF. The rearrangement uses TRBV7-9 and TRBJ1-1. The CDR3 extends over 14 amino acids. Germline assignment: CDR1 SEHNR and CDR2 FQNEAQ (reference sequence).

This clonotype is called medium-sized based on its frequency. This CDR3 is CASSQDPSTGNTIYF. The genes are TRBV4-1 and TRBJ1-3. Per germline, CDR1 MGHRA and CDR2 YSYEKL. CDR3 length: 15 amino acids.

This clonotype is labeled medium-sized based on frequency. The rearrangement joins TRBV18 to TRBJ2-7; TCRdb picks TRBD1, but there is no DNA to check that call. The CDR3 is 14 amino acids. Germline CDR1 is KGHSH and CDR2 is LQKENI. CDR3 amino acids: CASKTGTGVVEQYF.

In terms of frequency, this clonotype is medium-sized. This chain connects TRBV13 to TRBJ2-7; absent DNA, TCRdb's TRBD2 call cannot be checked. Looked up from germline, CDR1 is PRHDT and CDR2 is FYEKMQ (reference sequence). The CDR3 loop spans 15 amino acids. CDR3 residues: CASSPRGSGRSEQYF.

The chain couples TRBV28 to TRBJ1-1. This CDR3 contains 12 residues. Germline-derived CDR1 and CDR2 are MDHEN and SYDVKM. The CDR3 spells CASSFLRTEAFF.

This clonotype is deemed medium-sized by its frequency. V usage is TRBV27 and J usage is TRBJ1-1; no DNA is available, so the TRBD1 call from TCRdb remains unchecked. The CDR3 sequence is 14 residues long. Germline values: CDR1 MNHEY, CDR2 SMNVEV (reference sequence). The CDR3 loop reads CASSPGPTGTEAFF.

Its frequency marks this clonotype as medium-sized. The chain carries TRBV7-6 and TRBJ2-1; TCRdb picks TRBD2, but there is no DNA to check that call. CDR1 and CDR2 (germline): SGHVS, FNYEAQ. The CDR3 has 18 amino acids. CDR3 sequence: CASSSSSGSPSSYNEQFF.

V is TRBV10-3 and J is TRBJ2-3. The V gene's germline CDR1 is ENHRY and CDR2 SYGVKD. CDR3 size: 15 residues. This chain's CDR3 is CAISEPSDGTDTQYF.